These 14 T cell receptor beta chains originate from one sample sequenced in a study of tumor-infiltrating lymphocytes in primary liver carcinoma. A constant-region primer served to make TCR beta cDNA from about 490 ng total RNA. Library construction for TCR beta comprised three nested multiplex PCR rounds performed with slightly modified ARM-PCR. A C-beta reverse primer and TRBV1-TRBV30 forward primers served in each of the first two PCR rounds, at 9 to 11 cycles apiece. TCRdb reanalysed the multiplex PCR reads using MiXCR and keeps one entry per CDR3 protein. The sample includes around 100,000 distinct CDR3 sequences, roughly 69% of them seen just once. Co-extraction of RNA and DNA was performed on roughly 17-32 mg of unsorted bulk tissue. The specimen sequenced was liver tumor tissue from sampling region 5. Subset specified: tumor region T5, tumor centre. These TCRs come from a woman in her fifties or sixties with primary liver carcinoma and hepatitis B virus infection.

The chain uses TRBV9 and TRBJ2-7; D is possibly TRBD1 (6 bases). This CDR3 has 14 residues. The ends were cut back, 0 bases at V and 5 bases at J, with 12 bases in the middle. Germline V gene lookup returns CDR1 SGDLS and CDR2 YYNGEE. The CDR3 nucleotides are TGTGCCAGCAGCGTAGCAGGGGCGCTGGACGAGCAGTACTTC. It is translated as CASSVAGALDEQYF.

About this clonotype itself: A much more abundant neighbour one base away suggests this may be a read error. V and J are TRBV29-1 and TRBJ2-5, with D perhaps matching TRBD1 (6 bases). Germline CDR1 is SQVTM and CDR2 is ANQGSEA. The V and J ends lost 7 bases and 5 bases respectively, with 14 bases between them. CDR3 length equals 12 residues. The CDR3 region is CSAVNRAETQYF. The CDR3 coding sequence is TGCAGCGCTGTGAACAGGGCTGAGACCCAGTACTTC.

V gene TRBV4-1 combines with J gene TRBJ2-5; the D gene could be TRBD1 or TRBD2 (5 bases each). Germline values: CDR1 MGHRA, CDR2 YSYEKL. Trimming cost V 11 bases and J 5 bases, with 27 bases left between them. This CDR3 comprises 16 residues. The CDR3 loop reads CADSTRYRAWEETQYF. The DNA for the CDR3 is TGCGCCGACAGCACCCGATACCGGGCCTGGGAGGAGACCCAGTACTTC.

This clonotype was counted many times. The chain joins TRBV4-1 to TRBJ2-1; the match to TRBD2 covers 7 bases. Germline-derived CDR1 and CDR2 are MGHRA and YSYEKL. The V gene end was trimmed by 1 base and the J gene end by 16 bases; junction bases not matched to a gene: 10. This CDR3 is 13 amino acids long. The CDR3 sequence is CASSQGWEGAEFF. CDR3 nucleotides: TGCGCCAGCAGCCAAGGCTGGGAGGGAGCGGAATTCTTC.

Regarding this clonotype: One base away lies a much larger clone, so this may be a sequencing read error. V gene TRBV5-1 combines with J gene TRBJ2-5, with D tentatively TRBD1 (6 bases). The length of the CDR3 is 14 residues. Trimming stripped 4 bases from V and 3 bases from J, with 13 bases between. Germline lookup yields CDR1 SGHRS and CDR2 YFSETQ. The CDR3 here is CASSPRAGEETQYF. The CDR3 DNA reads as TGCGCCAGCAGCCCTCGGGCAGGGGAAGAGACCCAGTACTTC.

This clonotype came up many times. The V and J genes are TRBV6-5 and TRBJ2-3, with a weak D call TRBD1 (5 bases). Germline CDR1 MNHEY, CDR2 SVGAGI. Trimming removed 7 bases at V and 3 bases at J, with 11 bases between. This CDR3 spans 13 amino acids. CDR3 in amino acids: CASTITGTDTQYF. The CDR3 DNA reads TGTGCCAGCACCATTACAGGAACAGATACGCAGTATTTT.

In the case of this clonotype: The junction and the germline gene differ at one end; a read error may be behind it. The chain combines TRBV12-3 or TRBV12-4 with TRBJ2-7; D is perhaps TRBD1 (5 bases). The length of the CDR3 is 14 residues. The DNA for the CDR3 is TGTGCCGGCAGTTTAAGTAAGACAGCAAACGTGCAGTACTTC. Encoded protein: CAGSLSKTANVQYF.

This clonotype has ten or more counts. The chain employs TRBV7-9 and TRBJ2-4, with unresolved D. Trimming took off 1 base at V and 7 bases at J, with 2 bases between the two ends. The CDR3 is made up of 11 amino acids. CDR1 is SEHNR, CDR2 FQNEAQ, per germline (reference sequence). CDR3 protein: CASSLENIQYF. The CDR3, as DNA: TGTGCCAGCAGCTTAGAGAACATTCAGTACTTC.

Note on this clonotype: The junction departs from germline at one end; a sequencing error may be responsible. The gene calls are TRBV11-3 and TRBJ2-1; D is undetermined. The germline V gene encodes CDR1 SGHNT and CDR2 YENEEA. The CDR3 is 14 amino acids. The DNA for the CDR3 is TGTGCCAACAGCTTCCAGAGCTCCTACAATGAGCAGTTCTTC. This translates into CANSFQSSYNEQFF.

In its sample, this clonotype ranks as medium-sized. The chain is built from TRBV4-1 and TRBJ2-3; 7 nucleotides align to TRBD2. CDR3 size: 15 residues. V lost 3 bases to trimming and J lost 0 bases; unmatched junction nucleotides: 3. The V gene's germline CDR1 is MGHRA and CDR2 YSYEKL. CDR3 loop: CASSQGLLSTDTQYF. The DNA of the CDR3 is TGCGCCAGCAGCCAGGGACTACTAAGCACAGATACGCAGTATTTT.

To note about this clonotype: Since the CDR3 does not end with the conserved phenylalanine or tryptophan, this likely comes from a read error. The gene calls are TRBV29-1 and TRBJ2-3, with D perhaps TRBD2 (6 bases). CDR3 length: 14 amino acids. Germline CDR1 reads SQVTM; CDR2 reads ANQGSEA. As DNA, the CDR3 is TGCATCGTTGGAAGAGGAGGGAGTACGGATACGCAGTATTCT. Amino acids: CIVGRGGSTDTQYS.

The chain combines TRBV19 with TRBJ1-2, with 7 bases fitting TRBD1. The ends lost 7 bases at V and 2 bases at J; junction bases unmatched: 7. CDR3 size: 14 residues. Looked up from germline, CDR1 is LNHDA and CDR2 is SQIVND (reference sequence). CDR3 region: CASTKGQINYGYTF. The CDR3 bases are TGTGCCAGTACCAAGGGACAGATCAACTATGGCTACACCTTC. Complete variable domain (other parts from reference TRBV19 and TRBJ1-2): DGGITQSPKYLFRKEGQNVTLSCEQNLNHDAMYWYRQDPGQGLRLIYYSQIVNDFQKGDIAEGYSVSREKKESFPLTVTSAQKNPTAFYLCASTKGQINYGYTFGSGTRLTVV.

Notes on this clonotype: Since a much larger clone is just one base distant, this may be a read error. The chain employs TRBV5-4 and TRBJ2-1; D is perhaps TRBD2 (5 bases). The CDR3 has 15 amino acids. The germline CDR1 and CDR2 sequences are SGHNT and YYREEE (reference sequence). CDR3 region: CASSHHGVSYNEQSF. Here the CDR3 DNA reads TGTGCCAGCAGCCACCACGGGGTCTCCTACAATGAGCAGTCCTTC.

Concerning this clonotype itself: One end of the junction varies from germline; a read error may be responsible. J is TRBJ2-7 and V is TRBV7-9, with 12 bases aligning to TRBD2. The CDR3 is 14 amino acids. From germline, CDR1 is SEHNR and CDR2 FQNEAQ (reference sequence). The CDR3, as DNA: TGTGCCAACAGCCCGGGACTAGCGGGCGGCGAGCAGTACTTC. Protein: CANSPGLAGGEQYF. Supplemented by reference TRBV7-9 and TRBJ2-7, the full variable domain reads DTGVSQNPRHKITKRGQNVTFRCDPISEHNRLYWYRQTLGQGPEFLTYFQNEAQLEKSRLLSDRFSAERPKGSFSTLEIQRTEQGDSAMYLCANSPGLAGGEQYFGPGTRLTVT.